These T cell receptor beta chains were read from a single sample in a study of blood T cells in healthy people across ages. One entry per CDR3 protein results from TCRdb running MiXCR on the 5' RACE reads. Here the sample spans about 1,600,000 distinct CDR3 sequences, 42% being singletons. Sequencing was done on a sample of blood. These receptors were taken from a woman aged 18-29 years in good health. Each CDR3 is given with its conserved first and last residue. Each record gives: clone size, D gene, V gene, J gene, CDR3 DNA, CDR3 protein. A D gene is named only where the DNA matches it firmly. Expanded clones get a size class; other rows say once, few or many, or leave the size out.

abundance: few; d_gene: NA; v_gene: TRBV12-3/TRBV12-4; j_gene: TRBJ1-1; CDR3nt: TGTGCCAGCCGCCGGGTGGGCACTGAAGCTTTCTTT; CDR3aa: CASRRVGTEAFF
abundance: few; d_gene: TRBD1; v_gene: TRBV5-1; j_gene: TRBJ2-7; CDR3nt: TGTGCCAGCAGTTTATCCAGGGGGCTTTCCTACGAGCAGTACTTC; CDR3aa: CASSLSRGLSYEQYF
abundance: many; d_gene: NA; v_gene: TRBV25-1; j_gene: TRBJ1-2; CDR3nt: TGTGCCAGCTTACAGGGAAACGGAAAAGGCTACACCTTC; CDR3aa: CASLQGNGKGYTF
abundance: few; d_gene: NA; v_gene: TRBV2; j_gene: TRBJ2-7; CDR3nt: TGTGCCCCCCAAGGGGAAGGAGGCGAGCAGTACTTC; CDR3aa: CAPQGEGGEQYF
abundance: few; d_gene: NA; v_gene: TRBV18; j_gene: TRBJ2-1; CDR3nt: TGTGCCAGCTCACCCCCTTCGGCGGGGAGGTACAATGAGCAGTTCTTC; CDR3aa: CASSPPSAGRYNEQFF
abundance: NA; d_gene: TRBD1; v_gene: TRBV20-1; j_gene: TRBJ1-1; CDR3nt: TGCAGTGCTAGAGATCACAGGGGGCTTGGGAACACTGAAGCTTTCTTT; CDR3aa: CSARDHRGLGNTEAFF
abundance: many; d_gene: NA; v_gene: TRBV5-1; j_gene: TRBJ1-4; CDR3nt: TGCGCCAGCAGCTCCGAGGGTGAAAAACTGTTTTTT; CDR3aa: CASSSEGEKLFF
abundance: NA; d_gene: TRBD2; v_gene: TRBV20-1; j_gene: TRBJ2-3; CDR3nt: TGCAGTGCTAGAGCCTCCCTAGCGGGGGGCACAGATACGCAGTATTTT; CDR3aa: CSARASLAGGTDTQYF
abundance: NA; d_gene: NA; v_gene: TRBV15; j_gene: TRBJ2-1; CDR3nt: TGTGCCACCAGTGGCGGGGACCCCTACAATGAGCAGTTCTTC; CDR3aa: CATSGGDPYNEQFF
abundance: NA; d_gene: TRBD2; v_gene: TRBV2; j_gene: TRBJ2-7; CDR3nt: TGTGCCAGCAGTGTGGGACTAGTGGCTGAGCAGTACTTC; CDR3aa: CASSVGLVAEQYF
abundance: NA; d_gene: NA; v_gene: TRBV5-1; j_gene: TRBJ1-1; CDR3nt: TGCGCCAGCAGGACGGACAAAACCCTCCCTGAAGCTTTCTTT; CDR3aa: CASRTDKTLPEAFF